The 29 T cell receptor beta chains presented below share a single source sample, sequenced in a study of T cell clonality in common variable immunodeficiency. Produced via immunoSEQ multiplex PCR; TCRdb's table is partial and in-frame only. This repertoire holds about 52,000 clones, and none appear only once. Sequencing was carried out using peripheral blood mononuclear cells. The receptors originated from a person aged 18 to 70 in good health.

This clone was counted many times. CDR3: CSETDSPDTEAFF. The part of the CDR3 DNA that was read is TGCAGCGAGACGGACAGCCCGGACACTGAA. The chain joins TRBV29-1 to TRBJ1-1; maybe TRBD1 (6 bases). The read terminates 3 residues ahead of where the CDR3 ends, so the germline J gene completes it. V was pared by 7 bases and J by 3 bases, with 15 bases between. The CDR3 totals 13 residues. From germline, CDR1 is SQVTM and CDR2 ANQGSEA.

This clone has ten or more counts. The CDR3 end lies 3 residues beyond the end of the read and is filled in from the germline J gene. Other DNA sequences in the same sample also yield this CDR3. The V gene is TRBV20-1, the J gene TRBJ1-3, with D possibly TRBD1 on 5 matching bases. The germline V gene encodes CDR1 DFQATT and CDR2 SNEGSKA (reference sequence). Trimming stripped 6 bases from V and 3 bases from J, with 18 bases between. CDR3 length: 15 amino acids. The DNA read from the CDR3 is TGCAGTGCGGGGGGGGGATGGTTGGGTGGAAACACC. This encodes CSAGGGWLGGNT. The CDR3 as a whole reads CSAGGGWLGGNTIYF.

This clone was detected many times. The sequence runs out 3 residues before the end of the CDR3; the remainder is reconstructed from the germline J gene. The V gene is TRBV20-1, the J gene TRBJ2-2, with D tentatively TRBD1 (6 bases). The CDR3 consists of 14 residues. In germline, CDR1 is DFQATT, CDR2 SNEGSKA (reference sequence). CDR3 bases read: TGCAGTGCTAGAGAGATGCCAGGGGTTGAAAAG. Translated: CSAREMPGVEK. The whole CDR3 protein is CSAREMPGVEKLFF.

The table lists this clone with many counts. The missing CDR3 end, 3 residues past where the read stops, is filled in from the germline J gene. The J gene is TRBJ2-3, the V gene TRBV5-1; 10 bases match TRBD1. The junction had 6 bases not matched to a gene; V was cut back by 4 bases and J by 4 bases. The CDR3 has 15 amino acids. CDR1 is SGHRS, CDR2 YFSETQ, per germline. The CDR3 loop is CASSPGQGIADTQYF. The DNA read from the CDR3 is TGCGCCAGCAGCCCGGGACAGGGGATCGCAGATACG.

This clone was detected ten times or more. The missing CDR3 end, 3 residues past where the read stops, is filled in from the germline J gene. V gene TRBV5-4 combines with J gene TRBJ1-1; D might be TRBD1 (5 bases). The CDR3 totals 14 residues. In germline, CDR1 is SGHNT, CDR2 YYREEE (reference sequence). This CDR3 reads CASSDPVGGIPAFF. The DNA read from the CDR3 is TGTGCCAGCAGCGATCCTGTCGGGGGGATTCCG. Full variable domain (missing parts from reference TRBV5-4 and TRBJ1-1): ETGVTQSPTHLIKTRGQQVTLRCSSQSGHNTVSWYQQALGQGPQFIFQYYREEENGRGNFPPRFSGLQFPNYSSELNVNALELDDSALYLCASSDPVGGIPAFFGQGTRLTVV.

This clone was counted at least ten times. The read ends 3 residues shy of where the CDR3 ends; the end is completed using the germline J gene. The rearrangement links TRBV7-2 to TRBJ2-2; D may be TRBD1 (7 bases). Germline V CDR1 and CDR2: SGHTA, FQGNSA. This CDR3 has 14 residues. The chain's CDR3 is CASSLGQGGEKLFF. CDR3 bases read: TGTGCCAGCAGCTTAGGACAGGGAGGAGAAAAG. Based on the CDR3 plus reference TRBV7-2 and TRBJ2-2, the full variable domain is GAGVSQSPSNKVTEKGKDVELRCDPISGHTALYWYRQSLGQGLEFLIYFQGNSAPDKSGLPSDRFSAERTGGSVSTLTIQRTQQEDSAVYLCASSLGQGGEKLFFGEGSRLTVL.

The table lists this clone with many counts. The read is 3 residues too short to cover the CDR3 end, so that end is filled in from the germline J gene. This chain joins TRBV19 and TRBJ2-5; 13 positions agree with TRBD2. V shed 1 base, J shed 5 bases, and the junction held 7 bases outside the gene matches. The CDR3 totals 17 residues. The germline CDR1 and CDR2 sequences are LNHDA and SQIVND (reference sequence). CDR3 DNA (partial): TGTGCCAGTAGTATAGCGGGGGGACTAGCGGGAAGTGAGACC. Its protein is CASSIAGGLAGSET. The CDR3 in full is CASSIAGGLAGSETQYF.

In its sample, this clone was seen many times. From the germline J gene comes the end of the CDR3, since the read stops 3 residues before it. The J gene is TRBJ2-1, the V gene TRBV12-3 or TRBV12-4; no clear D gene. The ends were cut back, 3 bases at V and 7 bases at J, with 4 bases in the middle. The CDR3 extends over 11 amino acids. The CDR3 region is CASSLRNEQFF. The CDR3 bases that were read are TGTGCCAGCAGTTTGAGGAATGAG.

At least ten counts were recorded for this clone. The CDR3 end is not reached by the read, which stops 3 residues before it; the germline J gene fills it in. The V call is TRBV5-1, the J call TRBJ2-5, with TRBD2 as a possible D gene (7 bases). CDR1 is SGHRS, CDR2 YFSETQ, per germline. V was shortened by 4 bases and J by 5 bases, with 18 bases between the two germline ends. The CDR3 consists of 15 residues. The sequenced CDR3 bases are TGCGCCAGCAGCACCGGGGACTATCAGGGGGAGACC. It is translated as CASSTGDYQGET. The entire CDR3 is CASSTGDYQGETQYF.

This clone appeared a few times. The read is 3 residues too short to cover the CDR3 end, so that end is filled in from the germline J gene. This chain joins TRBV6-2 or TRBV6-3 and TRBJ1-3; 10 bases match TRBD1. Germline assignment: CDR1 MNHEY and CDR2 SVGEGT. The CDR3 consists of 17 residues. Trimming cost V 6 bases and J 0 bases; bases outside gene matches: 8. The CDR3 loop reads CASSGGQGTASGNTIYF. The DNA read from the CDR3 is TGTGCCAGCAGCGGGGGACAGGGGACCGCCTCTGGAAACACC.

This clone has ten or more counts. The read finishes 3 residues shy of the CDR3 end, and the germline J gene is used to complete it. The J gene is TRBJ1-1, the V gene TRBV6-1, with D unclear. Germline CDR1 reads MNHNS; CDR2 reads SASEGT. The V end lost 1 base, the J end lost 0 bases, and 9 bases lay between the germline ends. The CDR3 is made up of 15 amino acids. Partial CDR3 DNA: TGTGCCAGCAGTGAAGGCCCCGGTCTGAACACTGAA. Its protein is CASSEGPGLNTE. In full, the CDR3 is CASSEGPGLNTEAFF.

For this clone: Coverage ceases 3 residues before the CDR3 finishes, and the germline J gene fills in the end. The rearrangement joins TRBV6-2 or TRBV6-3 to TRBJ2-1, with D possibly being TRBD2 (5 bases). The V gene's germline CDR1 is MNHEY and CDR2 SVGEGT. Trimming stripped 6 bases from V and 0 bases from J, with 18 bases between. The CDR3 covers 17 residues. Partial CDR3 DNA: TGTGCCAGCAGCCGACCCCTAGCCCCCAGCTCCTACAATGAG. As protein: CASSRPLAPSSYNE. The CDR3 in its entirety is CASSRPLAPSSYNEQFF.

This clone showed up many times. The sequence runs out 3 residues before the end of the CDR3; the remainder is reconstructed from the germline J gene. This sequence joins TRBV19 and TRBJ1-5; 8 positions agree with TRBD1. Germline trimming cut 4 bases from V and 2 bases from J; bases unmatched to any gene: 4. CDR3 length: 15 amino acids. CDR1 is LNHDA, CDR2 SQIVND, per germline (reference sequence). The sequenced CDR3 bases are TGTGCCAGTAGTAAGACAGGGGTAGGCAATCAGCCC. It is translated as CASSKTGVGNQP. The CDR3 in its entirety is CASSKTGVGNQPQHF.

This clone occurred many times. Read coverage stops 3 residues before the CDR3 terminus; the germline J gene supplies the remainder. The chain recombines TRBV20-1 with TRBJ1-3, with 7 bases aligning to TRBD1. The CDR3 extends over 16 amino acids. Germline CDR1 and CDR2: DFQATT and SNEGSKA (reference sequence). J was trimmed by 4 bases and V by 4 bases; bases with no gene match: 13. Incomplete CDR3 DNA: TGCAGTGCTATCTCTCTGGGGGCAGGGGGAGGAAACACC. It is translated as CSAISLGAGGGNT. The entire CDR3 reads CSAISLGAGGGNTIYF.

This clone occurred a few times. Incomplete CDR3 DNA: TGTGCCAGCAGCCCGCCCTTTAGGGCGGGCAATGAG. This translates into CASSPPFRAGNE. In full, the CDR3 reads CASSPPFRAGNEQFF. The J gene is TRBJ2-1, the V gene TRBV7-9; the D gene is possibly TRBD2 (5 bases). The read ends 3 residues early relative to the CDR3; the germline J gene fills the gap. The CDR3 runs 15 residues. The germline V gene encodes CDR1 SEHNR and CDR2 FQNEAQ (reference sequence). V dropped 5 bases and J dropped 6 bases, with 17 bases sitting between them.

This clone was seen a handful of times. From the germline J gene comes the end of the CDR3, since the read stops 3 residues before it. The chain couples TRBV11-3 to TRBJ2-1; perhaps TRBD2 as D (6 bases). The V gene lost 6 bases and the J gene lost 6 bases, with 12 bases spanning the gap. This CDR3 comprises 13 residues. The germline V gene encodes CDR1 SGHNT and CDR2 YENEEA. CDR3 amino acids: CASSPRDFNEQFF. The CDR3 DNA, read in part, is TGTGCCAGCAGTCCCCGGGACTTCAATGAG.

This clone was recorded many times. The junction does not match germline at one end; this may be a read error. The missing CDR3 end, 3 residues past where the read stops, is filled in from the germline J gene. The chain recombines TRBV4-1 with TRBJ2-1; 7 nucleotides match TRBD2. The CDR3 runs 16 residues. Germline V gene lookup returns CDR1 MGHRA and CDR2 YSYEKL. CDR3 bases read: TGCACCAGCAGCCAAGAAGGGCTAGCGGACAACAATGAG. Translated, it gives CTSSQEGLADNNE. In full, the CDR3 is CTSSQEGLADNNEQFF.

This clone showed up many times. Read coverage stops 3 residues before the CDR3 terminus; the germline J gene supplies the remainder. J is TRBJ2-2 and V is TRBV7-2; D gene unclear. V was clipped by 1 base and J by 9 bases, with 9 bases between them. The CDR3 runs 13 residues. CDR1 and CDR2 (germline): SGHTA, FQGNSA. CDR3 residues: CASSLGLWRELFF. The sequenced part of the CDR3 DNA is TGTGCCAGCAGCTTAGGACTTTGGCGGGAG.

Concerning this clone: Sequencing ends 3 residues short of the CDR3 end; the germline J gene provides the rest. The chain combines TRBV7-2 with TRBJ1-1, with D perhaps matching TRBD1 (6 bases). Trimming cost V 5 bases and J 0 bases, with 7 bases left between them. The CDR3 is made up of 13 amino acids. Germline V gene data show CDR1 as SGHTA and CDR2 as FQGNSA. The part of the CDR3 DNA that was read is TGTGCCAGCAGCACAGGGATGAACACTGAA. Protein product: CASSTGMNTE. The whole CDR3 protein is CASSTGMNTEAFF.

This clone was counted many times. With the read ending 3 residues before the CDR3 end, the germline J gene is used to fill in that end. The chain employs TRBV30 and TRBJ1-2; no clear D. CDR3 size: 13 residues. In germline, CDR1 is GTSNPN, CDR2 SVGIG (reference sequence). The covered CDR3 bases are TGTGCCTGGAGTCCCCAGAAGGGTAACGGC. It yields the protein CAWSPQKGNG. The complete CDR3 protein is CAWSPQKGNGYTF.

This clone was seen many times. From the germline J gene comes the end of the CDR3, since the read stops 3 residues before it. This chain uses TRBV18 with TRBJ2-5; 8 bases match TRBD1. The CDR3 runs 15 residues. Germline V gene sequence: CDR1 KGHSH, CDR2 LQKENI. V shed 4 bases, J shed 2 bases, and the junction held 6 bases outside the gene matches. The CDR3 reads CASSRGTGVQETQYF. CDR3 DNA, as far as it was read: TGTGCCAGCTCACGGGGGACAGGCGTTCAAGAGACC. The full variable domain, its missing parts supplied by reference TRBV18 and TRBJ2-5, is NAGVMQNPRHLVRRRGQEARLRCSPMKGHSHVYWYRQLPEEGLKFMVYLQKENIIDESGMPKERFSAEFPKEGPSILRIQQVVRGDSAAYFCASSRGTGVQETQYFGPGTRLLVL.

At least ten counts were recorded for this clone. The sequenced part of the CDR3 DNA is TGTGCCAGCAGTTCGGGCGGGGTCAGGGAGCACGAG. It is translated as CASSSGGVREHE. The complete CDR3 sequence is CASSSGGVREHEQYF. This chain joins TRBV6-2 or TRBV6-3 and TRBJ2-7, with TRBD2 as a possible D gene (6 bases). The read falls 3 residues short of the CDR3 end, and the missing part is taken from the germline J gene. Deletions cut 4 bases from V and 5 bases from J, with 18 bases between. The CDR3 consists of 15 residues. Germline V gene data show CDR1 as MNHEY and CDR2 as SVGEGT.

The table lists this clone with a few counts. The read falls 3 residues short of the CDR3 end, and the missing part is taken from the germline J gene. V and J are TRBV19 and TRBJ1-4, with a possible D match to TRBD1 (6 bases). The CDR3 has 15 amino acids. Deletions cut 4 bases from V and 0 bases from J, with 9 bases between. Germline V gives CDR1 LNHDA, CDR2 SQIVND (reference sequence). The CDR3 reads CASSTSGATNEKLFF. CDR3 DNA, as far as it was read: TGTGCCAGTAGTACCTCAGGGGCAACTAATGAAAAA.

There are many counts of this clone. The DNA ends 3 residues before the CDR3 does, and the rest of the CDR3 is filled in from the germline J gene. The V call is TRBV11-2, the J call TRBJ2-5; TRBD1 matches at 10 bases. The V gene end was trimmed by 5 bases and the J gene end by 5 bases; junction bases not matched to a gene: 5. CDR3 length: 14 residues. CDR1 and CDR2 from the germline V gene are SGHAT and FQNNGV. The covered CDR3 bases are TGTGCCAGCAGCCCCGGGACAGGGGTTGAGACC. It encodes CASSPGTGVET. From start to end, the CDR3 is CASSPGTGVETQYF. Full variable domain (missing parts from reference TRBV11-2 and TRBJ2-5): EAGVAQSPRYKIIEKRQSVAFWCNPISGHATLYWYQQILGQGPKLLIQFQNNGVVDDSQLPKDRFSAERLKGVDSTLKIQPAKLEDSAVYLCASSPGTGVETQYFGPGTRLLVL.

About this clone itself: The read falls 3 residues short of the CDR3 end, and the missing part is taken from the germline J gene. The chain employs TRBV7-9 and TRBJ1-6; D is ambiguous. Germline lookup yields CDR1 SEHNR and CDR2 FQNEAQ (reference sequence). V was cut by 5 bases and J by 4 bases, with 9 bases left in between. This CDR3 comprises 14 residues. The covered CDR3 bases are TGTGCCAGCAGCGACGTAGGGTATAATTCACCC. This translates into CASSDVGYNSP. Given in full, the CDR3 is CASSDVGYNSPLHF.

This clone has at least ten counts. The read ends 3 residues shy of where the CDR3 ends; the end is completed using the germline J gene. This chain links TRBV20-1 with TRBJ2-7; 7 bases are shared with TRBD2. From germline, CDR1 is DFQATT and CDR2 SNEGSKA (reference sequence). CDR3 size: 13 residues. The J segment lost 3 bases and the V segment lost 5 bases, leaving 7 bases of the junction unmatched. The CDR3 bases that were read are TGCAGTGCTGCCCCTGGGGGGGTCTACGAG. This encodes CSAAPGGVYE. The full-length CDR3 reads as CSAAPGGVYEQYF.

This clone was detected ten times or more. The read gets to within 3 residues of the CDR3 end, and the germline J gene fills in the rest. V is TRBV18 and J is TRBJ2-1, with 7 bases aligning to TRBD1. With V trimmed by 2 bases and J by 7 bases, 8 bases remained unmatched. Germline V gene data show CDR1 as KGHSH and CDR2 as LQKENI. CDR3 length equals 15 residues. The CDR3 DNA, read in part, is TGTGCCAGCTCACCAATGGACAGGTTAGGAAATGAG. This encodes CASSPMDRLGNE. Given in full, the CDR3 is CASSPMDRLGNEQFF.

A word on this clone: Read data end 3 residues before the CDR3 end; the end is taken from the germline J gene. This rearrangement joins TRBV7-9 to TRBJ2-2, with 11 bases matching TRBD1. Germline lookup yields CDR1 SEHNR and CDR2 FQNEAQ (reference sequence). CDR3 size: 15 residues. V lost 5 bases and J lost 5; bases outside the gene matches: 4. CDR3 bases read: TGTGCCAGCAGCCAGGACAGGGGGCAGACCGGGGAG. Protein sequence: CASSQDRGQTGE. The entire CDR3 is CASSQDRGQTGELFF. Filled out from reference TRBV7-9 and TRBJ2-2, the complete variable domain reads DTGVSQNPRHKITKRGQNVTFRCDPISEHNRLYWYRQTLGQGPEFLTYFQNEAQLEKSRLLSDRFSAERPKGSFSTLEIQRTEQGDSAMYLCASSQDRGQTGELFFGEGSRLTVL.

This clone was detected ten times or more. The read comes to an end 3 residues before the CDR3 does, leaving the germline J gene to fill in the end. The chain recombines TRBV7-9 with TRBJ2-5; D may be TRBD1 (5 bases). Germline values: CDR1 SEHNR, CDR2 FQNEAQ (reference sequence). CDR3 length: 14 residues. V was clipped by 5 bases and J by 0 bases, with 10 bases between them. The CDR3 DNA, read in part, is TGTGCCAGCAGCCACCCAGGGTACCAAGAGACC. The encoded protein is CASSHPGYQET. The CDR3 in its entirety is CASSHPGYQETQYF.